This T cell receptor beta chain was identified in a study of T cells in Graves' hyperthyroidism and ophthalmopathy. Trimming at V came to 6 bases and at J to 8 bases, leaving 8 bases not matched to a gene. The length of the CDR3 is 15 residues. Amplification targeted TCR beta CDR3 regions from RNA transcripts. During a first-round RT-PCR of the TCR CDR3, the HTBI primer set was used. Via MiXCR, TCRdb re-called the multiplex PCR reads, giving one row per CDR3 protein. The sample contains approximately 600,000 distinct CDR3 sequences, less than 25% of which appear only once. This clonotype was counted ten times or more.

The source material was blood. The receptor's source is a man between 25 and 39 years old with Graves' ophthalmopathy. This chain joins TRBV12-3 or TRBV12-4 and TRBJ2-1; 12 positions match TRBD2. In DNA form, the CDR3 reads TGTGCCAGCAGCCCAGGACTAGCGGGACCAGATGAGCAGTTCTTC. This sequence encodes CASSPGLAGPDEQFF.